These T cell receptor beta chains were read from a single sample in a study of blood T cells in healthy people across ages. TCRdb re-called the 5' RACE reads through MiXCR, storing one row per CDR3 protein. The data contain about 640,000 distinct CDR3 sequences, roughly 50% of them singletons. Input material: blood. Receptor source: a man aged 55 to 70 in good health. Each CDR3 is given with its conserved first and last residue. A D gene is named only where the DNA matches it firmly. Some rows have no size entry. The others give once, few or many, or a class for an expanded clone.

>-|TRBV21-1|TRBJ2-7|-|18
CASSNRARHPPLFYEQYF
TGTGCCAGCAGCAACCGGGCCCGTCACCCTCCCCTCTTCTACGAGCAGTACTTC
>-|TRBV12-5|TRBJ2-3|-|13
CASGLVGGDTRYF
TGTGCTAGTGGTTTGGTAGGGGGAGATACGCGGTATTTT
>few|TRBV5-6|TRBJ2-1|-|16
CASSLGGGRSYNEQFF
TGTGCCAGCAGCTTAGGCGGGGGCCGATCCTACAATGAGCAGTTCTTC
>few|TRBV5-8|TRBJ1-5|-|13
CASSATGDQPQHF
TGTGCCAGCAGCGCGACAGGAGATCAGCCCCAGCATTTT
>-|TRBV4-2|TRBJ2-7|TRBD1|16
CASSPPWAGGVNEQYF
TGTGCCAGCAGCCCTCCTTGGGCAGGGGGAGTCAATGAGCAGTACTTC
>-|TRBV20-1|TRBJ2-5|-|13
CSVGLQGLETQYF
TGCAGTGTTGGACTACAGGGTCTCGAGACCCAGTACTTC
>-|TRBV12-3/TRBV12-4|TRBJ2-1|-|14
CASSAPAPSAGQFF
TGTGCCAGCAGTGCGCCGGCTCCTAGCGCAGGGCAGTTCTTC
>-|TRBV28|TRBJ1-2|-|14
CASIQDTTNYGYTF
TGTGCCAGCATTCAGGACACTACTAACTATGGCTACACCTTC
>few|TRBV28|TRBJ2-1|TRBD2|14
CASRGTSTWAEQFF
TGTGCCAGCAGGGGGACTAGTACGTGGGCTGAGCAGTTCTTC
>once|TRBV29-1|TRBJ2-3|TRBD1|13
CSAQDRGGDTQYF
TGCAGCGCTCAGGACAGGGGAGGCGATACGCAGTATTTT
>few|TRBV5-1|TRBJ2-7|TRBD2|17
CASSLRTSGGNTYEQYF
TGCGCCAGCAGCCTAAGGACTAGCGGGGGGAATACCTACGAGCAGTACTTC
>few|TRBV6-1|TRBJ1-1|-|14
CASSGVLGETEAFF
TGTGCCAGCAGTGGGGTTTTGGGGGAGACTGAAGCTTTCTTT
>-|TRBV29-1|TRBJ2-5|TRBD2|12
CSVIAGGETQYF
TGCAGCGTTATAGCGGGGGGAGAGACCCAGTACTTC
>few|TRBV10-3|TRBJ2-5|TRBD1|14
CAISETGVEETQYF
TGTGCCATCAGTGAGACAGGGGTAGAGGAGACCCAGTACTTC
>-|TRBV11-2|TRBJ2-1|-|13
CASSLDRSRGQFF
TGTGCCAGCAGCTTAGATCGGAGCCGGGGGCAGTTCTTC
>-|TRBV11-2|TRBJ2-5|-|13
CASSLSVQEAQYF
TGTGCCAGCAGCTTAAGCGTCCAAGAGGCCCAGTACTTC
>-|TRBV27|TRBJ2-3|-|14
CASSSGSSTDTQYF
TGTGCCAGCAGTTCCGGTTCTAGCACAGATACGCAGTATTTT
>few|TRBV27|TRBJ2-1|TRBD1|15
CASRTGQGTYNEQFF
TGTGCCAGCAGGACTGGACAGGGCACCTACAATGAGCAGTTCTTC
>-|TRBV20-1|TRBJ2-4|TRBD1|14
CSAPNRDRGSIQYF
TGCAGTGCCCCAAACCGGGACAGGGGTAGCATTCAGTACTTC
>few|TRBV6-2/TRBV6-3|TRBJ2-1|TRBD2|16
CASSRSLQRGYNEQFF
TGTGCCAGCAGTCGCTCTCTCCAGCGGGGGTACAATGAGCAGTTCTTC
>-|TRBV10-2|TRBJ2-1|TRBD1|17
CASSQSRDRLSYNEQFF
TGCGCCAGCAGTCAGTCCCGGGACAGACTCTCCTACAATGAGCAGTTCTTC
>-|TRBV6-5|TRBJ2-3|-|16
CASSYSRVPHTDTRYF
TGTGCCAGCAGTTATTCTCGGGTCCCCCACACAGATACGCGGTATTTT
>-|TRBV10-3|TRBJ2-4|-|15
CAISGSSSPKNIQYF
TGTGCCATCAGTGGGTCTAGCAGTCCCAAAAACATTCAGTACTTC
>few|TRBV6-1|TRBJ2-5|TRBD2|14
CASSGTSGGETQYF
TGTGCCAGCAGTGGGACTAGCGGGGGAGAGACCCAGTACTTC
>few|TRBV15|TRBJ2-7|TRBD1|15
CATSRDRGRTYEQYF
TGTGCCACCAGCAGAGACAGGGGGCGAACCTACGAGCAGTACTTC
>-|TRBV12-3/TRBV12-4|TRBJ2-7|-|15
CASSFIGAGSDEQYF
TGTGCCAGCAGTTTTATCGGGGCAGGGAGCGACGAGCAGTACTTC
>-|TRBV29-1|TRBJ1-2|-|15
CSVEGQGTGNYGYTF
TGCAGCGTTGAAGGCCAAGGGACGGGTAACTATGGCTACACCTTC
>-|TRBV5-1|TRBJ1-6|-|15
CASSLDGGNNSPLHF
TGCGCCAGCAGCTTGGATGGCGGAAATAATTCACCCCTCCACTTT
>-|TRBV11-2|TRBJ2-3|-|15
CASARRDLRTDTQYF
TGTGCCAGCGCCAGACGGGACTTACGCACAGATACGCAGTATTTT
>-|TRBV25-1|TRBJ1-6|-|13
CASSEQYNSPLHF
TGTGCCAGCAGTGAACAGTATAATTCACCCCTCCACTTT
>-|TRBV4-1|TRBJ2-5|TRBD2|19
CASSQDGLETSGLKETQYF
TGCGCCAGCAGCCAAGATGGACTAGAGACTAGCGGACTAAAAGAGACCCAGTACTTC
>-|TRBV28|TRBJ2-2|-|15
CASSLPGMGTGELFF
TGTGCCAGCAGTTTACCAGGGATGGGCACCGGGGAGCTGTTTTTT
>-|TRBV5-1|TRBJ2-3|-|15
CASNLGGPFTDTQYF
TGCGCCAGCAATCTCGGGGGCCCCTTCACAGATACGCAGTATTTT
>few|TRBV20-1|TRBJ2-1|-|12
CSARGGGDEQFF
TGCAGTGCTAGAGGAGGGGGGGATGAGCAGTTCTTC
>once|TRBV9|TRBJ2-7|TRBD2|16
CASSVAGGLAKVAQYF
TGTGCCAGCAGCGTAGCGGGGGGACTAGCGAAGGTTGCCCAGTACTTC
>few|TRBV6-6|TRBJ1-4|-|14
CASSAQGLGEKLFF
TGTGCCAGCAGCGCACAGGGCCTGGGTGAAAAACTGTTTTTT
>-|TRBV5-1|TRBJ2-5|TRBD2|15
CASSQGLAEAETQYF
TGCGCCAGCAGCCAGGGACTAGCGGAGGCGGAGACCCAGTACTTC
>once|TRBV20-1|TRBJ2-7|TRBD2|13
CSASGESYNEQYF
TGCAGTGCAAGCGGGGAGTCCTACAATGAGCAGTACTTC
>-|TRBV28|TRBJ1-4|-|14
CASSLSQPGEKLFF
TGTGCCAGCAGTTTAAGTCAGCCGGGCGAAAAACTGTTTTTT
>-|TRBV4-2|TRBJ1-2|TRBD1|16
CASSQAGDRGRRGYTF
TGTGCCAGCAGCCAAGCGGGAGACAGGGGGCGAAGGGGCTACACCTTC
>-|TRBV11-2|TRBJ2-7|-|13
CASSPLGLYEQYF
TGTGCCAGCAGCCCCCTAGGCCTCTACGAGCAGTACTTC
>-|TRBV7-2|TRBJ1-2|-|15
CASSLEGGANYGYTF
TGTGCCAGCAGCTTAGAGGGCGGAGCTAACTATGGCTACACCTTC
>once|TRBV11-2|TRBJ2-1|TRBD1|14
CASGHGTAYNEQFF
TGTGCCAGCGGTCACGGGACAGCTTACAATGAGCAGTTCTTC
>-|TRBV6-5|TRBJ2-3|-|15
CASRPQGRGTDTQYF
TGTGCCAGCAGGCCACAGGGGAGGGGCACAGATACGCAGTATTTT
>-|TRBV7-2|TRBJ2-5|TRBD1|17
CASSPGQTMIYQETQYF
TGTGCCAGCTCACCGGGACAGACTATGATATACCAAGAGACCCAGTACTTC
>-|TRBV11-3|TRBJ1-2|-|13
CASSFAENYGYTF
TGTGCCAGCAGCTTCGCCGAGAACTATGGCTACACCTTC
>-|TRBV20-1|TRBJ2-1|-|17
CSARDQKGRKRFNEQFF
TGCAGTGCTAGAGATCAGAAAGGGAGGAAAAGGTTTAATGAGCAGTTCTTC
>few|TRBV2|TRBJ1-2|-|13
CASHGQSNYGYTF
TGTGCCAGCCATGGACAGAGTAACTATGGCTACACCTTC